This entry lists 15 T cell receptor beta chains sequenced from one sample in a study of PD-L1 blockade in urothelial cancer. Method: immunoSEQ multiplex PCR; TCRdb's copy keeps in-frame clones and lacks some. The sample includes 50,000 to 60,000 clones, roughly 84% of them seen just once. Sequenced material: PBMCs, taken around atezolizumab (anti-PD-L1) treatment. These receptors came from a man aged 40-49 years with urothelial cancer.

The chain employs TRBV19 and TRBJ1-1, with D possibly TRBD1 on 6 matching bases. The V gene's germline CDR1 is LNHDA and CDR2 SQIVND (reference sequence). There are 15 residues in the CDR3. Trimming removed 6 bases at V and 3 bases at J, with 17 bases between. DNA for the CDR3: TGTGCCAGTAGGGGGGGGGCATTAGGGTACACTGAAGCTTTCTTT. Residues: CASRGGALGYTEAFF.

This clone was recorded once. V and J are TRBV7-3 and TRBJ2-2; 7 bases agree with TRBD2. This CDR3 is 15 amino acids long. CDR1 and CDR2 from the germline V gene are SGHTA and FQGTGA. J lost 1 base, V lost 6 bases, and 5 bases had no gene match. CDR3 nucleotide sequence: TGTGCCAGCAGTTTCAGCGGGAAGAACACCGGGGAGCTGTTTTTT. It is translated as CASSFSGKNTGELFF.

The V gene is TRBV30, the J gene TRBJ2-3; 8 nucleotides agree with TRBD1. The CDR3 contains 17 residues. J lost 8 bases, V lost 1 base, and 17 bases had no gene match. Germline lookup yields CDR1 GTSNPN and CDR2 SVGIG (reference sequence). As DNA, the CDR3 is TGTGCCTGGAGTGAACAGGGGGGATACGGGATAATCGGTACGCAGTATTTT. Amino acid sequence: CAWSEQGGYGIIGTQYF.

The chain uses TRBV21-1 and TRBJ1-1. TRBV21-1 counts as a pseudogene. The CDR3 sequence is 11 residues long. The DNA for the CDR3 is TGTGCCAGCCTGAAGGGAGTTGAAGCTTTCTTT. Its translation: CASLKGVEAFF.

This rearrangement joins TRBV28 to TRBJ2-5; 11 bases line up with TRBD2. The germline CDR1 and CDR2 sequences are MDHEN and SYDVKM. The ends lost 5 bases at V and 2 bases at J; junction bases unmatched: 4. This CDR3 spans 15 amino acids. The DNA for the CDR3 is TGTGCCAGCAGTCTCGGGACTAGCGGTCAAGAGACCCAGTACTTC. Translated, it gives CASSLGTSGQETQYF.

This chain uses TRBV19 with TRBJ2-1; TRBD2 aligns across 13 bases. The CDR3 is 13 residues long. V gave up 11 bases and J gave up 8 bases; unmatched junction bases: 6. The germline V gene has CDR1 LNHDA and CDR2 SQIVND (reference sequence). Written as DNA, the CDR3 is TGTGCCTGCGGGACTAGCGGGATCGATGAGCAGTTCTTC. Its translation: CACGTSGIDEQFF.

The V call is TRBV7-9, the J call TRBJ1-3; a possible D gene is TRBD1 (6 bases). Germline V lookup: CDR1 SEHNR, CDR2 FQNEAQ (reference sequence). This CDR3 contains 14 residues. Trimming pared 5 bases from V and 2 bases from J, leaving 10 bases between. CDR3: CASSRTEAGNTIYF. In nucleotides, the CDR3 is TGTGCCAGCAGCCGGACAGAAGCTGGAAACACCATATATTTT.

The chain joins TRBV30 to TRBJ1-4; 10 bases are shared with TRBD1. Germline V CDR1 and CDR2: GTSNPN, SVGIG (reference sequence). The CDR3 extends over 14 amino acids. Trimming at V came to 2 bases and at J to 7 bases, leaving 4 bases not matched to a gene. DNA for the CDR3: TGTGCCTGGAGTATCGGACAGGGGGTTGAAAAACTGTTTTTT. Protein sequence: CAWSIGQGVEKLFF.

The CDR3 here is CASSEYKNNEKLFF. In nucleotides, the CDR3 is TGTGCCAGCAGTGAATATAAAAATAATGAAAAACTGTTTTTT. This chain connects TRBV25-1 to TRBJ1-4; the D is unclear. V lost 0 bases and J lost 4, with 6 bases in between. Germline-derived CDR1 and CDR2 are MGHDK and SYGVNS. This CDR3 contains 14 residues.

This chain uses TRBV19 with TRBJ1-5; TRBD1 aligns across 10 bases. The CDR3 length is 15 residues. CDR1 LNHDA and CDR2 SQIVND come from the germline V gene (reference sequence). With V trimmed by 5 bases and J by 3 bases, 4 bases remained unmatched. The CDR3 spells CASSWTGGYNQPQHF. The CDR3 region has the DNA TGTGCCAGTAGTTGGACAGGGGGGTACAATCAGCCCCAGCATTTT.

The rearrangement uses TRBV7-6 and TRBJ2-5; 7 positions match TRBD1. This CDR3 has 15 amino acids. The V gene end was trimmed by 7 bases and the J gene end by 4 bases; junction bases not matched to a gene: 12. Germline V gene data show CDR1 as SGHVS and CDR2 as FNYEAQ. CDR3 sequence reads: CASTDQQGNGETQYF. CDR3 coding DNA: TGTGCCAGCACCGATCAACAGGGGAATGGAGAGACCCAGTACTTC.

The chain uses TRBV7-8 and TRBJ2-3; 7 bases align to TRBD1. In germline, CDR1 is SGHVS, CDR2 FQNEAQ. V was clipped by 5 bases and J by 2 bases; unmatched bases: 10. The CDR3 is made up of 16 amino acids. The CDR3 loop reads CASSPRQGSPTDTQYF. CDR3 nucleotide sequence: TGTGCCAGCAGCCCCCGACAGGGATCCCCCACAGATACGCAGTATTTT.

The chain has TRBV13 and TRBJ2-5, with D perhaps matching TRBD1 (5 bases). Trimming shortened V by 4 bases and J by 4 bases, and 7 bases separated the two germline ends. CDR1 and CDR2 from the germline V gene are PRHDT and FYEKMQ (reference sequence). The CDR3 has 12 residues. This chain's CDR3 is CASSYRRETQYF. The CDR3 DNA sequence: TGTGCCAGCAGCTACAGGAGAGAGACCCAGTACTTC.

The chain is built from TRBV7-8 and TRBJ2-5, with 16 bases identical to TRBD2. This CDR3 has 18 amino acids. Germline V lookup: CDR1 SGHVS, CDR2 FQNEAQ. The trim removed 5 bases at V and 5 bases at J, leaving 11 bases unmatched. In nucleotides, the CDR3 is TGTGCCAGCAGCCAGGAAGGGACTAGCGGGAGGGTACGGGAGACCCAGTACTTC. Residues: CASSQEGTSGRVRETQYF.

In nucleotides, the CDR3 is TGTGCAAGTCGCTTAGCGGATTTTCGGGACAGTAGTAATGAAAAACTGTTTTTT. Amino acids: CASRLADFRDSSNEKLFF. The chain is built from TRBV12-2 and TRBJ1-4; the D call of TRBD1 is as the table states it, not checked on the DNA. TRBV12-2 is shown as a pseudogene. The CDR3 covers 18 residues.